This T cell receptor beta chain was obtained from a study of OX40 agonist ivuxolimab in advanced cancers. Study at large: It was ivuxolimab, an agonistic anti-OX40 (CD134) antibody, that patients were treated with.

Germline CDR1 SGHTA, CDR2 FQGNSA. The CDR3 has 16 residues. The V gene lost 1 base and the J gene lost 5 bases, with 17 bases spanning the gap. Clones were read by immunoSEQ multiplex PCR, and TCRdb kept only the in-frame ones, dropping some. The sample comprises tens of thousands of clones, 75% to 90% of which are singletons, and 0.4% to 0.45% rests with the top ten. This TCR was recovered from an adult with an advanced solid tumor such as melanoma, head and neck, liver or kidney cancer. The chain carries TRBV7-2 and TRBJ1-2, with D possibly TRBD1 on 6 matching bases. This sample comprised CD4+ or CD8+ T cells sorted from blood, obtained in a trial of the OX40 agonist ivuxolimab. The CDR3 is CASSLERGAGSYGYTF. In nucleotides, the CDR3 is TGTGCCAGCAGCTTAGAGAGGGGGGCAGGGAGTTATGGCTACACCTTC. Combining the CDR3 with reference TRBV7-2 and TRBJ1-2 gives the whole variable domain GAGVSQSPSNKVTEKGKDVELRCDPISGHTALYWYRQSLGQGLEFLIYFQGNSAPDKSGLPSDRFSAERTGGSVSTLTIQRTQQEDSAVYLCASSLERGAGSYGYTFGSGTRLTVV.